Listed below are T cell receptor beta chains from one sample, sequenced in a study of CD8 T cells in Susac syndrome. MiXCR was run by TCRdb on the immunoSEQ multiplex PCR reads, yielding one entry per CDR3 protein. The table lists some 120,000 distinct CDR3 sequences, around 94% of them singletons, with under 0.095% in the top ten. Source material: CD4+ T cells from PBMCs. These receptors were taken from a human donor in good health. Both conserved end residues are part of each CDR3. Fields, in order: V gene, J gene, D gene, clone size, CDR3 protein, CDR3 DNA. A D gene is named only where the DNA matches it firmly. Size tells how often a clone was seen (once, few, many) or the class of an expanded clone, and some rows leave it out.

>TRBV29-1|TRBJ1-5|TRBD1|NA
CSVVTTGTGYQPQHF
TGCAGCGTTGTCACGACCGGGACAGGGTATCAGCCCCAGCATTTT
>TRBV7-2|TRBJ1-5|NA|NA
CASSVYSNQPQHF
TGTGCCAGCAGCGTTTATAGCAATCAGCCCCAGCATTTT
>TRBV3-1|TRBJ2-1|TRBD2|NA
CASSQEGEGRDEQFF
TGTGCCAGCAGCCAAGAGGGGGAGGGGCGGGATGAGCAGTTCTTC
>TRBV19|TRBJ2-7|TRBD1|NA
CASRPDRGSYEQYF
TGTGCCAGTAGGCCCGACAGGGGGTCTTACGAGCAGTACTTC
>TRBV20-1|TRBJ2-5|NA|NA
CSYRVLRETQYF
TGCAGTTACAGGGTACTGCGAGAGACCCAGTACTTC
>TRBV20-1|TRBJ2-7|TRBD1|NA
CSAAGAGGNEQYF
TGCAGTGCCGCCGGGGCAGGGGGAAACGAGCAGTACTTC
>TRBV7-9|TRBJ2-3|NA|NA
CASSLGHASTDTQYF
TGTGCCAGCAGCTTAGGACATGCTAGCACAGATACGCAGTATTTT
>TRBV6-1|TRBJ2-7|TRBD2|NA
CASNLAPSGIYEQYF
TGTGCCAGCAATTTGGCGCCTAGCGGGATTTACGAGCAGTACTTC
>TRBV11-3|TRBJ2-1|TRBD1|NA
CASSKQGAIGNEQFF
TGTGCCAGCAGCAAGCAGGGGGCTATCGGCAATGAGCAGTTCTTC
>TRBV29-1|TRBJ1-1|TRBD1|NA
CSGRQGRGEAFF
TGCAGCGGCCGACAGGGGAGAGGGGAAGCTTTCTTT
>TRBV6-2/TRBV6-3|TRBJ2-1|NA|NA
CASSPRLLSYNEQFF
TGTGCCAGCAGTCCACGGCTCCTATCCTACAATGAGCAGTTCTTC
>TRBV14|TRBJ1-2|NA|NA
CASSQDQNYGYTF
TGTGCCAGCAGCCAAGACCAAAACTATGGCTACACCTTC
>TRBV3-1|TRBJ2-3|TRBD2|NA
CASSQGTSGRITDAQYF
TGTGCCAGCAGCCAAGGGACTAGCGGGAGAATCACAGATGCGCAGTATTTT
>TRBV7-9|TRBJ1-5|TRBD1|NA
CASSWGQGSNQPQHF
TGTGCCAGCAGCTGGGGACAGGGGAGCAATCAGCCCCAGCATTTT
>TRBV6-5|TRBJ2-7|NA|NA
CASSSRDNEQYF
TGTGCCAGCAGTTCTCGTGATAACGAGCAGTACTTC
>TRBV2|TRBJ2-1|TRBD2|NA
CASQGLAGLNEQFF
TGTGCCAGCCAGGGACTAGCGGGATTGAATGAGCAGTTCTTC
>TRBV3-1|TRBJ2-1|TRBD1|NA
CASSQLWDRGFREQFF
TGTGCCAGCAGCCAACTGTGGGACAGGGGATTCCGGGAGCAGTTCTTC
>TRBV2|TRBJ2-3|NA|NA
CASSAALITDTQYF
TGTGCCAGCAGCGCAGCGTTGATCACAGATACGCAGTATTTT
>TRBV7-2|TRBJ2-5|NA|NA
CASSPGQSETQYF
TGTGCCAGCAGCCCCGGACAAAGCGAGACCCAGTACTTC
>TRBV18|TRBJ1-3|NA|NA
CASSNQQGHSGNTIYF
TGTGCCAGCTCAAACCAACAGGGCCACTCTGGAAACACCATATATTTT
>TRBV7-9|TRBJ2-2|TRBD2|once
CASSGLAVNTGELFF
TGTGCCAGCTCAGGACTAGCGGTAAACACCGGGGAGCTGTTTTTT
>TRBV7-6|TRBJ1-4|TRBD1|NA
CASSMGQGFEKLFF
TGTGCCAGCAGCATGGGACAGGGGTTTGAAAAACTGTTTTTT
>TRBV11-3|TRBJ2-7|TRBD1|NA
CASSRGQGGEQYF
TGTGCCAGCAGCCGAGGACAGGGGGGCGAGCAGTACTTC
>TRBV27|TRBJ1-2|TRBD1|NA
CASRATGTANYGYTF
TGTGCCAGCAGAGCGACCGGGACAGCTAACTATGGCTACACCTTC
>TRBV5-1|TRBJ1-2|TRBD1|once
CASSLGPGQGINYGYTF
TGCGCCAGCAGCTTGGGGCCCGGACAGGGGATTAACTATGGCTACACCTTC
>TRBV20-1|TRBJ2-3|TRBD2|NA
CSAPNTGGQPYSTDTQYF
TGCAGTGCGCCCAATACGGGGGGGCAGCCTTATAGCACAGATACGCAGTATTTT
>TRBV7-8|TRBJ1-4|TRBD1|NA
CASSRDRGSRLEKLFF
TGTGCCAGCAGCAGGGACAGGGGGAGCCGCTTGGAAAAACTGTTTTTT
>TRBV29-1|TRBJ1-6|NA|NA
CSVRGQANSPLHF
TGCAGCGTTCGTGGGCAGGCTAATTCACCCCTCCACTTT